The 21 T cell receptor beta chains below all came from one sample that was sequenced in a study of blood T cells in healthy people across ages. PCR was performed a second time for about 7 to 12 cycles using a sample-barcoded 5' primer and a J-beta primer mix. TCRdb recomputed calls from the 5' RACE reads with MiXCR, one row per CDR3 protein. The sample has about 640,000 distinct CDR3 sequences; about 54% are singletons. Input material: blood. These receptors all stem from a man aged 60-69 years in good health.

This clonotype was detected only a few times. The chain couples TRBV7-2 to TRBJ2-5; 14 nucleotides align to TRBD2. CDR3 length equals 16 residues. Germline V CDR1 and CDR2: SGHTA, FQGNSA. J gave up 7 bases and V 3 bases, and 7 bases lay outside the gene matches. The CDR3 sequence is CASSLTSGGVLGTQYF. CDR3 bases: TGTGCCAGCAGCTTGACTAGCGGGGGGGTCCTCGGGACCCAGTACTTC.

The rearrangement uses TRBV7-2 and TRBJ2-7; D uncertain. Looked up from germline, CDR1 is SGHTA and CDR2 is FQGNSA. Trimming pared 5 bases from V and 7 bases from J, leaving 12 bases between. The CDR3 has 12 residues. The CDR3 DNA sequence: TGTGCCAGCAGCCAGAGTGGGAATGAGCAGTACTTC. Translating it yields CASSQSGNEQYF.

On this clonotype: One end of the junction is discordant with germline, which a read error may explain. The V gene is TRBV7-2, the J gene TRBJ2-5; maybe TRBD2 (6 bases). Germline CDR1 reads SGHTA; CDR2 reads FQGNSA. This CDR3 region has 15 residues. CDR3 in amino acids: CASSPEPGDQETRYF. The CDR3 DNA follows: TGTGCCAGCAGCCCCGAACCGGGGGACCAAGAGACCCGGTACTTC.

This clonotype was recorded a few times. V and J are TRBV15 and TRBJ2-7; TRBD2 aligns across 10 bases. Near its end, the DNA agrees better with TRBJ2-5, so the J call may be wrong. The CDR3 sequence is 16 residues long. Germline values: CDR1 LNHNV, CDR2 YYDKDF (reference sequence). The CDR3 reads CATSRDLGTSEETQYF. In DNA, the CDR3 is TGTGCCACCAGCAGAGATCTGGGGACTAGCGAAGAGACCCAGTACTTC.

V usage is TRBV6-5 and J usage is TRBJ2-1; either TRBD1 or TRBD2 may supply D (5 bases each). Germline CDR1 and CDR2: MNHEY and SVGAGI. CDR3 length: 13 residues. V lost 3 bases and J 9 bases, leaving 12 bases between the germline ends. The DNA of the CDR3 is TGTGCCAGCAGTTATCTGGGGGTGGGTGAGCAGTTCTTC. Its translation is CASSYLGVGEQFF.

V usage is TRBV6-2 or TRBV6-3 and J usage is TRBJ1-1; D perhaps matches TRBD1 (5 bases). V was cut by 6 bases and J by 3 bases, with 11 bases left in between. CDR3 size: 13 residues. Germline lookup yields CDR1 MNHEY and CDR2 SVGEGT. The CDR3 loop reads CASRVRADTEAFF. The CDR3 DNA is TGTGCCAGCAGGGTCAGGGCGGACACTGAAGCTTTCTTT.

J is TRBJ2-1 and V is TRBV12-3 or TRBV12-4; 10 positions match TRBD1. Germline trimming cut 7 bases from V and 13 bases from J; bases unmatched to any gene: 13. The CDR3 spans 14 residues. The CDR3 region has the DNA TGTGCCAGCACCCCGACAGGGGGCGGGGAGACCCAGTTCTTC. Encoded protein: CASTPTGGGETQFF.

The chain couples TRBV7-9 to TRBJ2-3, with 7 bases fitting TRBD1. Germline trimming cut 7 bases from V and 3 bases from J; bases unmatched to any gene: 13. This CDR3 has 16 amino acids. Germline CDR1 is SEHNR and CDR2 is FQNEAQ (reference sequence). The CDR3 DNA is TGTGCCAGCACCACCGGTAGCACAGGGGAGACAGATACGCAGTATTTT. Protein product: CASTTGSTGETDTQYF.

This clonotype occurred a few times. Relative to the germline gene, one junction end is altered; a read error may explain this. V usage is TRBV5-1 and J usage is TRBJ2-3; possibly TRBD2 for D (5 bases). The CDR3 totals 15 residues. The germline gives CDR1 SGHRS, CDR2 YFSETQ. CDR3 bases: TGCGCCAGCAGCACCGAGACGGAGGTCACAAATACGCAGTATTTT. Amino acids: CASSTETEVTNTQYF.

There are many counts of this clonotype. V and J are TRBV7-9 and TRBJ1-2; 8 bases match TRBD1. CDR1 is SEHNR and CDR2 is FQNEAQ in the germline V gene (reference sequence). The CDR3 runs to 13 residues. After removal of 4 bases from V and 10 bases from J, the junction contained 8 bases not matched to a gene. The CDR3 coding sequence is TGTGCCAGCAGCTCTGGACTGGGACAGGCCTACACCTTC. The encoded protein is CASSSGLGQAYTF. The whole variable domain, filled in from reference TRBV7-9 and TRBJ1-2, reads DTGVSQNPRHKITKRGQNVTFRCDPISEHNRLYWYRQTLGQGPEFLTYFQNEAQLEKSRLLSDRFSAERPKGSFSTLEIQRTEQGDSAMYLCASSSGLGQAYTFGSGTRLTVV.

This sequence joins TRBV29-1 and TRBJ2-3; possibly TRBD2 for D (6 bases). The CDR3 extends over 15 amino acids. Trimming left V 5 bases short and J 6 bases short, with 21 bases between. Per the germline V gene, CDR1 is SQVTM and CDR2 is ANQGSEA. The CDR3 DNA reads as TGCAGCGTTCACCCTCCGAAAAGGGGAGGTGATACGCAGTATTTT. Encoded protein: CSVHPPKRGGDTQYF.

This sequence joins TRBV5-1 and TRBJ2-1; TRBD2 agrees at 10 bases. Germline CDR1 reads SGHRS; CDR2 reads YFSETQ. This CDR3 is built from 19 residues. J lost 5 bases, V lost 0 bases, and 14 bases had no gene match. CDR3 sequence reads: CASSLVGAASGGLDNEQFF. The CDR3 DNA reads as TGCGCCAGCAGCTTGGTTGGAGCCGCTAGCGGGGGCCTCGACAATGAGCAGTTCTTC.

Ten or more counts support this clonotype. V and J are TRBV5-1 and TRBJ2-7; D gene ambiguous. Germline CDR1 reads SGHRS; CDR2 reads YFSETQ. The length of the CDR3 is 13 residues. Trimming stripped 0 bases from V and 3 bases from J, with 7 bases between. For the CDR3, the DNA is TGCGCCAGCAGCTTGGATTTCTACTACGAGCAGTACTTC. Protein sequence: CASSLDFYYEQYF. Supplemented by reference TRBV5-1 and TRBJ2-7, the full variable domain reads KAGVTQTPRYLIKTRGQQVTLSCSPISGHRSVSWYQQTPGQGLQFLFEYFSETQRNKGNFPGRFSGRQFSNSRSEMNVSTLELGDSALYLCASSLDFYYEQYFGPGTRLTVT.

This chain links TRBV12-3 or TRBV12-4 with TRBJ1-1; unclear D gene. The CDR3 is made up of 13 amino acids. Trimming cost V 0 bases and J 6 bases, with 8 bases left between them. CDR3 sequence: CASSLAQAAEAFF. In DNA form, the CDR3 reads TGTGCCAGCAGTTTAGCCCAGGCGGCTGAAGCTTTCTTT.

The J gene is TRBJ2-7, the V gene TRBV2; a weak D match, TRBD2 (6 bases). The last part of the DNA fits TRBJ2-5 better; the J call may be wrong. Germline assignment: CDR1 SNHLY and CDR2 FYNNEI. The CDR3 is made up of 13 amino acids. CDR3 sequence: CASKGIAVETQYF. The CDR3, as DNA: TGTGCCAGCAAAGGAATAGCGGTGGAGACCCAGTACTTC.

This rearrangement joins TRBV2 to TRBJ2-3, with unresolved D. V was shortened by 3 bases and J by 6 bases, with 1 base between the two germline ends. The CDR3 totals 10 residues. Germline V gives CDR1 SNHLY, CDR2 FYNNEI. The CDR3 region is CASSDDTQYF. The CDR3 nucleotides are TGTGCCAGCAGTGACGATACGCAGTATTTT. The full variable domain, in which reference TRBV2 and TRBJ2-3 provide the parts outside the CDR3, is EPEVTQTPSHQVTQMGQEVILRCVPISNHLYFYWYRQILGQKVEFLVSFYNNEISEKSEIFDDQFSVERPDGSNFTLKIRSTKLEDSAMYFCASSDDTQYFGPGTRLTVL.

This chain joins TRBV5-1 and TRBJ2-7; D is possibly TRBD1 (6 bases). Germline V gives CDR1 SGHRS, CDR2 YFSETQ. The germline V and J ends were trimmed by 0 bases and 1 base, with 11 bases remaining between them. CDR3 length: 15 amino acids. Written as DNA, the CDR3 is TGCGCCAGCAGCTTGGCCCTAGGGGGTTCCTACGAGCAGTACTTC. It specifies CASSLALGGSYEQYF.

This clonotype was counted between two and nine times. The chain couples TRBV6-6 to TRBJ2-5; D is possibly TRBD1 (6 bases). Trimming cost V 10 bases and J 5 bases, with 17 bases left between them. The CDR3 runs 13 residues. Germline V gene lookup returns CDR1 MNHNY and CDR2 SVGAGI (reference sequence). CDR3: CATLQGSGETQYF. In nucleotides, the CDR3 is TGTGCCACCCTACAGGGTTCCGGGGAGACCCAGTACTTC.

CDR3 coding DNA: TGTGCCAGCAGTTACAGTCCCACCTCAACTAATGAAAAACTGTTTTTT. Translated, it gives CASSYSPTSTNEKLFF. This chain connects TRBV6-5 to TRBJ1-4, with D unclear. Germline-derived CDR1 and CDR2 are MNHEY and SVGAGI. Trimming cost V 2 bases and J 0 bases, with 10 bases left between them. The CDR3 extends over 16 amino acids.

The chain joins TRBV27 to TRBJ2-5, with 9 bases fitting TRBD1. After removal of 6 bases from V and 1 base from J, the junction contained 6 bases not matched to a gene. CDR1 MNHEY and CDR2 SMNVEV come from the germline V gene (reference sequence). The CDR3 sequence is 15 residues long. The chain's CDR3 is CASSPQTGGQETQYF. For the CDR3, the DNA is TGTGCCAGCAGCCCTCAGACAGGGGGCCAAGAGACCCAGTACTTC.

For this clonotype: The junction shows a germline mismatch at one end, possibly a read error. V and J are TRBV28 and TRBJ2-1; perhaps TRBD1 as D (5 bases). The CDR3 covers 14 residues. CDR1 is MDHEN and CDR2 is SYDVKM in the germline V gene. CDR3 amino acids: CVSSPDTPYNEQFF. In nucleotides, the CDR3 is TGTGTCAGCAGCCCGGACACACCCTACAATGAGCAGTTCTTC.